This TCR beta chain was observed in a study of tumor-infiltrating lymphocytes in primary liver carcinoma listed by TCRdb under 2017. Looking at the study overall: Between late 2015 and March 2016, several patients in China with histopathologically diagnosed primary liver carcinoma had their tumors surgically resected. Of the five patients (three men and two women, aged 30 to 69 years), four had hepatocellular carcinoma and one had combined HCC and intrahepatic cholangiocarcinoma. Tumors of the five patients were stage T1-T3 N0M0 with maximum diameters of roughly 4 to 11 cm. Roughly 3.5 to 7.13 million productive TCRbeta reads were obtained per sample, and no significant difference in read depth was found between tissue types. TCRbeta repertoire sequencing, expression microarrays and whole-exome sequencing were combined in the study across five regions of each liver tumor, with adjacent normal tissue and blood also included. A total of 35 or so specimens from 5 patients underwent TCRbeta repertoire sequencing, comprising about 25 tumor regions, 5 adjacent noncancerous liver tissues and 5 peripheral blood samples. Technical replicate repertoires showed high reproducibility, with mean shared-clone rates about 0.92 and correlation coefficients above 0.95. The full study reports these points: With just a few patients in the study, the authors point out that the findings should be validated in a larger study. Because the samples were bulk and unsorted, CD4+ and CD8+ T cell repertoires could not be compared. Pairs of tumor regions showed greater repertoire overlap (mean 36%) than tumor-adjacent pairs (about 17%) or tumor-blood pairs (roughly 15%), which is consistent with antigen-driven expansion. The top 250 clones accounted for a significantly greater share of the repertoire in tumors than in blood (p = 0.039). Because sequencing covered only the TCR beta chain and unpaired alpha chains were not captured, true repertoire diversity is likely underestimated.

With respect to this clonotype: The antigen it binds to is not known. No per-base quality is available; no much larger clone lies one base away.

V sheds 4 bases and J sheds 5 bases, leaving 9 bases between their ends. Including cysteine and phenylalanine, the CDR3 has 13 amino acids. Kept here is only the CDR3 DNA, which spans 39 bases and is read in frame from base 1. Based on the germline V gene, the CDR1 and CDR2 sequences are SNHLY and FYNNEI. Blood RNA was extracted from unsorted whole blood with TRIzol reagent; germline DNA came from the DNeasy Blood & Tissue kit. Patients had chronic HBV infection and were treatment-naive at sampling. Four milliliters of peripheral blood were collected into K2EDTA tubes before surgery. TCRbeta-specific cDNA was reverse-transcribed from about 0.45 ug total RNA using a constant-region primer and ProtoScript II reverse transcriptase. The TCRbeta libraries were prepared through three rounds of nested multiplex PCR following a slightly modified ARM-PCR procedure. Each of the first two PCR rounds ran for 9 to 10 cycles using multiplex TRBV1-TRBV30 forward primers together with a Cbeta reverse primer. Sample barcodes and Illumina adapters were attached in a final 25-cycle PCR using Deep VentR polymerase. Before sequencing, amplicons of 200-500 bp were purified from gel using a QIAquick gel extraction kit. TCRbeta amplicons were sequenced on an Illumina HiSeq 2500 with 250-bp paired-end reads. The authors' pipeline ran thus. Reads were quality-trimmed with Trimmomatic v0.33, and paired reads were merged with FLASH v1.2.11 to recover full CDR3 sequences. V, D and J germline segments were assigned to the rearranged TCRbeta sequences by MiGEC v1.2.1b. Clonotype statistics, along with Shannon-Wiener diversity indices, were calculated using VDJtools v1.0.0. To reduce sampling bias, subsequent analyses other than the diversity analysis used only the 250 most abundant clonotypes in each sample. TCRdb handled the public reads itself, with Q25 trimming in fastp and clone calling in MiXCR, and kept productive beta chains. Rows merge per CDR3 protein into single entries with the most common DNA and genes. Clone size and V and J calls follow TCRdb, not the original study. The sample data list hundreds of thousands of distinct CDR3 sequences, and 45% to 70% of these were observed just once. Of the sample, 15% to 20% is held by the ten largest clones.

This clonotype was obtained from a woman aged 25 to 45 with primary liver carcinoma and hepatitis B virus infection. The V gene is TRBV2 and the J gene is TRBJ1-5, with the D gene call left open. The sequenced sample consisted of peripheral blood. The CDR3 region has the sequence CASSVSRDQPQHF. The nucleotides are TGTGCCAGCAGTGTGAGTAGGGATCAGCCCCAGCATTTT.